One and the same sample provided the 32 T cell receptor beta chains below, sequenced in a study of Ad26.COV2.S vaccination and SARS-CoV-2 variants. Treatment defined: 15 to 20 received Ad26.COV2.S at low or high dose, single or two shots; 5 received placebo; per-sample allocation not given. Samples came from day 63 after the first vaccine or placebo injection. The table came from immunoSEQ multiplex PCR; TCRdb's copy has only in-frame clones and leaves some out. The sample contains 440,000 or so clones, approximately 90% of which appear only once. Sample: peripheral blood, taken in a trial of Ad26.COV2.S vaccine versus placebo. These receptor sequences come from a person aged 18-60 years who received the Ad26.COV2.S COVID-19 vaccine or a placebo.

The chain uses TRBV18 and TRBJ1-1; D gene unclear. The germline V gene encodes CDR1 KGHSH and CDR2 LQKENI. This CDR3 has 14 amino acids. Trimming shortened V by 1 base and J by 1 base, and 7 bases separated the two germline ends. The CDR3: CASSPRAGNTEAFF. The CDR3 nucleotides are TGTGCCAGCTCACCACGGGCGGGGAACACTGAAGCTTTCTTT.

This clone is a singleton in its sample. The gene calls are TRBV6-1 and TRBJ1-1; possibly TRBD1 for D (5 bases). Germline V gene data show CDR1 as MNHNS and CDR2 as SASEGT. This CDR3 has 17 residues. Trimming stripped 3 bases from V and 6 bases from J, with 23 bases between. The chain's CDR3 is CASSDQGLVGTFAEAFF. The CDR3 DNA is TGTGCCAGCAGTGACCAGGGACTGGTCGGTACGTTCGCTGAAGCTTTCTTT.

As DNA, the CDR3 is TGTGCCAGCAGTGAATCGGGACTAGCGGGAGGATCCCAAGAGACCCAGTACTTC. Translating gives CASSESGLAGGSQETQYF. The chain employs TRBV2 and TRBJ2-5, with TRBD2 identical over 15 bases. Germline V gene data show CDR1 as SNHLY and CDR2 as FYNNEI. The V segment lost 2 bases and the J segment 1 base; nucleotides outside the gene matches: 5. This CDR3 has 18 amino acids.

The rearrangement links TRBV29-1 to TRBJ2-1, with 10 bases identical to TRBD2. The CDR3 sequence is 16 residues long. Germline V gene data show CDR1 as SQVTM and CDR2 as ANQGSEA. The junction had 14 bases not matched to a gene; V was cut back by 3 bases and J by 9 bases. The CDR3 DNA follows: TGCAGCGTTGAGAAGGCTTCCAGCGGGGGGGCCTCTGAGCAGTTCTTC. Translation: CSVEKASSGGASEQFF.

The CDR3 coding sequence is TGTGCCAGCAGTTCAGGACAGGGTGGTCAGCCCCAGCATTTT. The encoded protein is CASSSGQGGQPQHF. This sequence joins TRBV6-5 and TRBJ1-5, with 8 bases fitting TRBD1. The V and J ends lost 4 bases and 6 bases, in that order; junction bases with no gene match: 5. Per germline, CDR1 MNHEY and CDR2 SVGAGI. The length of the CDR3 is 14 residues.

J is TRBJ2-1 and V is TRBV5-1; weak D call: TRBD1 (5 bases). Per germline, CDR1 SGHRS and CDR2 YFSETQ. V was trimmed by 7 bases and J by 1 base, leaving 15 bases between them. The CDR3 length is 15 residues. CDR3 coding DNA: TGCGCCAGCGCGGTAGGACATATTTCCTACAATGAGCAGTTCTTC. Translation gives CASAVGHISYNEQFF.

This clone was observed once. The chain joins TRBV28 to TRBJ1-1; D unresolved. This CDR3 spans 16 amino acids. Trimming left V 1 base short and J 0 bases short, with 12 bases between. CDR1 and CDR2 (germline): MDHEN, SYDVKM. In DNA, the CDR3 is TGTGCCAGCAGTTTATATCGGGTCCTTATGAACACTGAAGCTTTCTTT. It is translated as CASSLYRVLMNTEAFF.

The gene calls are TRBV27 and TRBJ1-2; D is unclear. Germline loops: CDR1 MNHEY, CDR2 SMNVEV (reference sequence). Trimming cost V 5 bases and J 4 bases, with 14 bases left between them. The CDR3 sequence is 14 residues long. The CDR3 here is CASSPRTGGYGYTF. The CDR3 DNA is TGTGCCAGCAGTCCCCGGACCGGTGGCTATGGCTACACCTTC.

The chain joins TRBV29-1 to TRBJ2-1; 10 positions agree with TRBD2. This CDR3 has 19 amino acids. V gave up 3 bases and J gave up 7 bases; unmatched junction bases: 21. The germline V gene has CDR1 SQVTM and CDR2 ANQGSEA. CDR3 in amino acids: CSVDGTGGRAGGLRNEQFF. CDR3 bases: TGCAGCGTTGATGGGACGGGAGGGCGAGCGGGGGGGCTTCGGAATGAGCAGTTCTTC.

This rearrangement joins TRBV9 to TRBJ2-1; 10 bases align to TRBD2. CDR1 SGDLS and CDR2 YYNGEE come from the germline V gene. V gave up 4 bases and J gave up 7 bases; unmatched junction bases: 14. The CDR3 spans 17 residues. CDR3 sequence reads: CASSPRSTAGGWNEQFF. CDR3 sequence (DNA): TGTGCCAGCAGCCCTCGTAGTACAGCGGGGGGGTGGAATGAGCAGTTCTTC.

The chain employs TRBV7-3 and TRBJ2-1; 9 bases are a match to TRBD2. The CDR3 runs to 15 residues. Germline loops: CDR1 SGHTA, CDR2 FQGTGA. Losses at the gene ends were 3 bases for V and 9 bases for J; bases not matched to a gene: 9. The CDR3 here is CASSFSRREGSEQFF. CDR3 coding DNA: TGTGCCAGCAGCTTTTCGAGGCGGGAGGGAAGTGAGCAGTTCTTC.

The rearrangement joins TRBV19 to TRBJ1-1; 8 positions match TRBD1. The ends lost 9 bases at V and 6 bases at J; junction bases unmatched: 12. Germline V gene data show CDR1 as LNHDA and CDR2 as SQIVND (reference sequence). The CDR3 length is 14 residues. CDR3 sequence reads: CASRGRQGASEAFF. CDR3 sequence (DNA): TGTGCCAGCCGGGGTAGGCAGGGGGCCTCTGAAGCTTTCTTT. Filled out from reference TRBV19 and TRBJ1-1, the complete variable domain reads DGGITQSPKYLFRKEGQNVTLSCEQNLNHDAMYWYRQDPGQGLRLIYYSQIVNDFQKGDIAEGYSVSREKKESFPLTVTSAQKNPTAFYLCASRGRQGASEAFFGQGTRLTVV.

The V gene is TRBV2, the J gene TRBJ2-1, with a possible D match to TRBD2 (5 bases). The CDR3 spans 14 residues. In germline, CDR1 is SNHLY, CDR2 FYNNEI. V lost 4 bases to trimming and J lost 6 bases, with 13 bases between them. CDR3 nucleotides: TGTGCCAGCAGTGCCAGCGGACGTTTCAATGAGCAGTTCTTC. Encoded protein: CASSASGRFNEQFF.

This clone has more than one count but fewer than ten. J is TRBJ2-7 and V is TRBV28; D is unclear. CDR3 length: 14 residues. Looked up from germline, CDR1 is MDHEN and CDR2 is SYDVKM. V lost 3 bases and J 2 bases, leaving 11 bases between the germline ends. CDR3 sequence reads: CASSFITSPYEQYF. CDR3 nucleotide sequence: TGTGCCAGCAGTTTTATAACCAGCCCCTACGAGCAGTACTTC.

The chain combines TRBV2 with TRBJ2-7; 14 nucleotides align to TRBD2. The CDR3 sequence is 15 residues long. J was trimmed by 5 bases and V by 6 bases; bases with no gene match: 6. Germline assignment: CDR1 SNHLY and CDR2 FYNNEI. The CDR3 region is CASRAGLAGGDEQYF. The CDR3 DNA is TGTGCCAGCAGGGCAGGACTAGCGGGAGGTGACGAGCAGTACTTC.

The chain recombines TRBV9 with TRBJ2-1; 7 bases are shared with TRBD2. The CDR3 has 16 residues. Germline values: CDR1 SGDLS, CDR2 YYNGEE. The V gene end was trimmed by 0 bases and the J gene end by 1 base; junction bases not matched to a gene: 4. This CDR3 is CASSVVAGVSYNEQFF. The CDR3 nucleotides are TGTGCCAGCAGCGTAGTCGCGGGAGTGTCCTACAATGAGCAGTTCTTC.

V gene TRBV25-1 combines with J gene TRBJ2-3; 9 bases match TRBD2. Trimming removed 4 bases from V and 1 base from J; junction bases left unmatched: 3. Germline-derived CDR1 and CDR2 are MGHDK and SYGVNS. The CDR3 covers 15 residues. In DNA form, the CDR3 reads TGTGCCAGCAGTGGTAGCGGGAGCCGCACAGATACGCAGTATTTT. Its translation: CASSGSGSRTDTQYF.

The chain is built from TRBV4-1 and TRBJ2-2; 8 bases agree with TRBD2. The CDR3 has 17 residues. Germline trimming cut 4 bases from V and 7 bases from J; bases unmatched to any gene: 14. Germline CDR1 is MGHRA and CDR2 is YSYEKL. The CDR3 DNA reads TGCGCCAGCAGCCCACGCGGAGCGGGAGAATCCATCGGGGAGCTGTTTTTT. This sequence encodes CASSPRGAGESIGELFF.

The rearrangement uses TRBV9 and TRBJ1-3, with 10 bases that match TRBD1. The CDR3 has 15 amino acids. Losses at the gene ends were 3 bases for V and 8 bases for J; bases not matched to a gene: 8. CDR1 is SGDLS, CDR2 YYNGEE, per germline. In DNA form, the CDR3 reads TGTGCCAGCAGCGGATCCGGGACAGGGGCGGACACCATATATTTT. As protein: CASSGSGTGADTIYF.

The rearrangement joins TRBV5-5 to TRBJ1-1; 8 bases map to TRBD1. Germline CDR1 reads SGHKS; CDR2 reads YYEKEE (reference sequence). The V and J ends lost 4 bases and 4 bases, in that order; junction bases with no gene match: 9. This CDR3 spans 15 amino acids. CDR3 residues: CASSNGQGGSTEAFF. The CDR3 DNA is TGTGCCAGCAGCAATGGACAGGGAGGCTCCACTGAAGCTTTCTTT.

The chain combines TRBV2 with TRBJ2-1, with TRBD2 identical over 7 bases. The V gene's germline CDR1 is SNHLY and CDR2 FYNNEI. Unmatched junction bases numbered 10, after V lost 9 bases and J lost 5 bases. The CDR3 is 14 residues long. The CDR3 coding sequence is TGTGCCAGTTCCTTCGCGGGAGTAAACAATGAGCAGTTCTTC. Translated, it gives CASSFAGVNNEQFF.

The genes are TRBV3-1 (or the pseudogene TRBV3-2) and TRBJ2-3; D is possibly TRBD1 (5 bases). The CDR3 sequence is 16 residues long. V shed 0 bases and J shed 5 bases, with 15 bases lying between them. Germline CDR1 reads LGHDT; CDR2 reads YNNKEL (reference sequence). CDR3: CASSQDLQGPKDTQYF. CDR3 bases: TGTGCCAGCAGCCAAGATCTTCAGGGTCCAAAAGATACGCAGTATTTT.

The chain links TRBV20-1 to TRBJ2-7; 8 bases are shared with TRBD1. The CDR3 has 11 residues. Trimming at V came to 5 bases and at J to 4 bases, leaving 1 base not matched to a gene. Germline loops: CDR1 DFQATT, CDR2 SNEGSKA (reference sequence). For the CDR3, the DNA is TGCAGTGCTGACAGGGGTTACGAGCAGTACTTC. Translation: CSADRGYEQYF.

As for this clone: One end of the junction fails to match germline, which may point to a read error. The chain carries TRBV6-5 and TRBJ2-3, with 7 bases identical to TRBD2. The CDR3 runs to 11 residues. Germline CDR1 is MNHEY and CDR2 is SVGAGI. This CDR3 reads CASSYRGDLHF. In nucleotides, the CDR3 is TGTGCCAGCAGTTACCGGGGGGACCTTCATTTT.

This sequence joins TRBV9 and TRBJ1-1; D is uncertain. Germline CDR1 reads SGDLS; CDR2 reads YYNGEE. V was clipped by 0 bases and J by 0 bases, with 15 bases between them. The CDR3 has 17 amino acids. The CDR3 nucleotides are TGTGCCAGCAGCGTAGGCCAGTTTGTGCGCGTGAACACTGAAGCTTTCTTT. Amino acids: CASSVGQFVRVNTEAFF.

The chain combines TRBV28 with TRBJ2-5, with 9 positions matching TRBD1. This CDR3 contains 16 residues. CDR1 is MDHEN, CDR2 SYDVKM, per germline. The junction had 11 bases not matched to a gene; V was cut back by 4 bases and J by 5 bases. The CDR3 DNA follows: TGTGCCAGCAGTTCCGCGGGACAGGGTTTATTGGAGACCCAGTACTTC. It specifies CASSSAGQGLLETQYF. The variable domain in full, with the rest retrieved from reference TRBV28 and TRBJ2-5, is DVKVTQSSRYLVKRTGEKVFLECVQDMDHENMFWYRQDPGLGLRLIYFSYDVKMKEKGDIPEGYSVSREKKERFSLILESASTNQTSMYLCASSSAGQGLLETQYFGPGTRLLVL.

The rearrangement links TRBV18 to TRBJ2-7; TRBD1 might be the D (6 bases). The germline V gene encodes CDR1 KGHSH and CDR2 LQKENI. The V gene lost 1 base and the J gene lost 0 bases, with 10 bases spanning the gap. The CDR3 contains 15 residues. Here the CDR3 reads CASSPQNRDSYEQYF. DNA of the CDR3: TGTGCCAGCTCACCACAGAACAGGGACTCCTACGAGCAGTACTTC.

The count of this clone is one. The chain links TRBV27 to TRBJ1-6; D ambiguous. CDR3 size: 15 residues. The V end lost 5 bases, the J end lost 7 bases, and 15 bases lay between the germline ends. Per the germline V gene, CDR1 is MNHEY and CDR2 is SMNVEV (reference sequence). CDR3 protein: CASSPLTLSNSPLHF. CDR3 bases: TGTGCCAGCAGTCCCCTGACGTTGTCGAATTCACCCCTCCACTTT.

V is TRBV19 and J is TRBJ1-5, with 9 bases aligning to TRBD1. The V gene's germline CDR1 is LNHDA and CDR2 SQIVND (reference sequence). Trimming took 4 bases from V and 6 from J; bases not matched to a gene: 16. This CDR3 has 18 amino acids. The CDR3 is CASSTGTGMLRYGQPQHF. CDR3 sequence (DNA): TGTGCCAGTAGTACGGGGACAGGGATGTTGAGATATGGTCAGCCCCAGCATTTT.

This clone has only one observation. The CDR3 sequence is CASSLAFGGEVQPQHF. DNA for the CDR3: TGTGCCAGCAGCTTAGCTTTTGGAGGGGAAGTTCAGCCCCAGCATTTT. The V and J genes are TRBV7-9 and TRBJ1-5, with D tentatively TRBD1 (5 bases). This CDR3 contains 16 residues. Trimming took 0 bases from V and 6 from J, leaving 15 bases between them. The germline gives CDR1 SEHNR, CDR2 FQNEAQ (reference sequence).

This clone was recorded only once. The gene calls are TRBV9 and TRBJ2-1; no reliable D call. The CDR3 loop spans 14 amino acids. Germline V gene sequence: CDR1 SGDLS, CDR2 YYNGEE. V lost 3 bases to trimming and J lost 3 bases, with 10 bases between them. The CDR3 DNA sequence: TGTGCCAGCAGCGGGAGTACGGACTACAATGAGCAGTTCTTC. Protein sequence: CASSGSTDYNEQFF.

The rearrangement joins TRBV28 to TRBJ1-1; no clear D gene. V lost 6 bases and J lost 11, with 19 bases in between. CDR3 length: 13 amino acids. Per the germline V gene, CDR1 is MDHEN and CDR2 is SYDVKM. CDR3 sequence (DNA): TGTGCCAGCAGCCCCCTCAATCGCCGCGGGGCTTTCTTT. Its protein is CASSPLNRRGAFF.